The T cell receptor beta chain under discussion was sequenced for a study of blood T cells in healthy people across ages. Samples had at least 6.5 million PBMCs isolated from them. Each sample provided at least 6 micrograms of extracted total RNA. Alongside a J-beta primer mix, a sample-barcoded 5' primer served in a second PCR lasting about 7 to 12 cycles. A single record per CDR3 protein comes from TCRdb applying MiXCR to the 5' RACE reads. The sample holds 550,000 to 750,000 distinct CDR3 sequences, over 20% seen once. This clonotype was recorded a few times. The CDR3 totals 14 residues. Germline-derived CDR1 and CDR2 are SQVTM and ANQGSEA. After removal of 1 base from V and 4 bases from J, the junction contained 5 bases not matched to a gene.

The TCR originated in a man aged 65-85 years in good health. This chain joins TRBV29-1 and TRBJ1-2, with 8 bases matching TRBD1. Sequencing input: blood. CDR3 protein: CSVEGQGTGYGYTF. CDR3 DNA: TGCAGCGTTGAAGGACAGGGGACGGGCTATGGCTACACCTTC.